These 27 T cell receptor beta chains were sequenced from one sample in a study of tumor-infiltrating lymphocytes in primary liver carcinoma. Germline DNA was extracted too, while blood RNA derived from unsorted whole blood. Total RNA amounting to 450 to 550 ng was the source from which TCR beta cDNA was made with a constant-region primer. Slightly modified ARM-PCR with three nested multiplex PCR rounds yielded TCR beta libraries. Use of TRBV1-TRBV30 forward primers with a C-beta reverse primer characterized the first two PCR rounds, which lasted 10 cycles each. MiXCR was run by TCRdb on the multiplex PCR reads, yielding one entry per CDR3 protein. Here the sample spans about 200,000 distinct CDR3 sequences, less than 75% being singletons. Sequencing used peripheral blood. These receptors originate from a woman in her sixties with primary liver carcinoma and hepatitis B virus infection.

This clonotype has ten or more counts. The genes are TRBV29-1 and TRBJ1-5, with D perhaps TRBD1 (5 bases). Looked up from germline, CDR1 is SQVTM and CDR2 is ANQGSEA. V shed 6 bases and J shed 1 base, with 10 bases lying between them. This CDR3 contains 13 residues. The CDR3 nucleotides are TGCAGCGTCGCCGACAGAAGCAATCAGCCCCAGCATTTT. Protein sequence: CSVADRSNQPQHF.

V gene TRBV4-2 combines with J gene TRBJ2-7; 9 bases align to TRBD2. The junction had 5 bases not matched to a gene; V was cut back by 0 bases and J by 2 bases. Per germline, CDR1 LGHNA and CDR2 YNFKEQ. The CDR3 consists of 16 residues. The CDR3 spells CASSQDRTSAPYEQYF. CDR3 DNA sequence: TGTGCCAGCAGCCAAGATAGGACTAGCGCACCCTACGAGCAGTACTTC.

This clonotype was seen many times. The rearrangement joins TRBV4-2 to TRBJ2-1; 9 bases align to TRBD2. Germline CDR1 is LGHNA and CDR2 is YNFKEQ. This CDR3 is 16 amino acids long. V shed 2 bases, J shed 6 bases, and the junction held 8 bases outside the gene matches. CDR3 amino acids: CASSQLESGRRNEQFF. In DNA, the CDR3 is TGTGCCAGCAGCCAACTGGAAAGCGGGAGGCGCAATGAGCAGTTCTTC.

This clonotype has a count of ten or more. This chain joins TRBV6-2 or TRBV6-3 and TRBJ1-5; the D is unclear. From germline, CDR1 is MNHEY and CDR2 SVGEGT. The V end lost 0 bases, the J end lost 1 base, and 7 bases lay between the germline ends. The CDR3 sequence is 15 residues long. The CDR3 spells CASSYSGLSNQPQHF. In DNA, the CDR3 is TGTGCCAGCAGTTACTCTGGGCTGAGCAATCAGCCCCAGCATTTT.

This clonotype was detected a few times. This chain joins TRBV4-1 and TRBJ2-1; weak D call: TRBD1 (6 bases). V dropped 4 bases and J dropped 8 bases, with 21 bases sitting between them. The CDR3 is 16 amino acids. CDR1 and CDR2 (germline): MGHRA, YSYEKL. The CDR3 DNA reads as TGCGCCAGCAGCCCTTTCCCCAGGGGTCGCGGTGATGAGCAGTTCTTC. This encodes CASSPFPRGRGDEQFF.

As concerns this clonotype: A junction end diverges from the germline sequence, so it may reflect a read error. The chain uses TRBV7-9 and TRBJ2-1, with 7 bases that match TRBD2. The CDR3 covers 16 residues. The germline CDR1 and CDR2 sequences are SEHNR and FQNEAQ (reference sequence). The CDR3 nucleotides read TGTGCCAGCAGCTCTCTCCGCGGGAGCTCCTACAATGATCAGTTCTTC. This sequence encodes CASSSLRGSSYNDQFF.

This chain joins TRBV6-5 and TRBJ1-2, with D possibly being TRBD1 (6 bases). The CDR3 has 13 amino acids. The V end lost 5 bases, the J end lost 7 bases, and 14 bases lay between the germline ends. The germline CDR1 and CDR2 sequences are MNHEY and SVGAGI. CDR3 in amino acids: CASSEQGACGYTF. CDR3 bases: TGTGCCAGCAGTGAACAGGGCGCCTGTGGCTACACCTTC.

Points on this clonotype: A read error may account for a junction end that differs from germline. The chain employs TRBV11-2 and TRBJ2-1, with 8 bases identical to TRBD2. The CDR3 has 15 residues. Germline V gives CDR1 SGHAT, CDR2 FQNNGV. The CDR3 loop is CASSLGTSGYNEQYF. As DNA, the CDR3 is TGTGCCAGCAGCTTAGGAACTAGCGGTTACAATGAGCAGTATTTC.

With regard to this clonotype: This may be a read error, as it is one base from a much larger clone. J is TRBJ2-7 and V is TRBV12-3 or TRBV12-4; a possible D gene is TRBD1 (6 bases). This CDR3 is built from 14 residues. CDR3 coding DNA: TGTGCCAGCAGTCTACACAGGGACCCCTACGAGCTGTACTTC. Its protein product is CASSLHRDPYELYF.

On this clonotype: One end of the junction is discordant with germline, which a read error may explain. The gene calls are TRBV11-1 and TRBJ2-3; 9 positions match TRBD1. Germline V gene data show CDR1 as SGHAT and CDR2 as FQDESV (reference sequence). The CDR3 contains 15 residues. The CDR3 region is CASRSRQGDGDTQYF. Here the CDR3 DNA reads TGTGCCAGCAGATCCCGACAGGGGGATGGAGATACGCAGTACTTT.

A word on this clonotype: One end of the junction varies from germline; a read error may be responsible. The chain combines TRBV11-2 with TRBJ2-3; TRBD1 matches at 8 bases. This CDR3 is built from 14 residues. The germline CDR1 and CDR2 sequences are SGHAT and FQNNGV. CDR3 region: CVSSLDRGTDTQYF. The CDR3 DNA follows: TGTGTCAGCAGCTTAGACAGGGGCACAGATACACAGTATTTT.

This clonotype appeared a few times. CDR3 nucleotides: TGTGCCAGCAGCTTAGCGCGGGGTGCAACTAATGAAAAACTGTTTTTT. It translates to CASSLARGATNEKLFF. The chain links TRBV7-9 to TRBJ1-4; D gene uncertain. The germline V and J ends were trimmed by 0 bases and 0 bases, with 8 bases remaining between them. The germline gives CDR1 SEHNR, CDR2 FQNEAQ (reference sequence). There are 16 residues in the CDR3.

Many counts were recorded for this clonotype. The chain has TRBV4-1 and TRBJ2-7; D is unresolved. CDR1 is MGHRA, CDR2 YSYEKL, per germline. With 0 bases removed from V and 2 bases from J, the gap between germline ends came to 11 bases. This CDR3 is built from 15 residues. The DNA of the CDR3 is TGCGCCAGCAGCCAAGATTTTGGCTCGACCTACGAGCAGTACTTC. It encodes CASSQDFGSTYEQYF.

This clonotype came up once. The chain is built from TRBV28 and TRBJ2-2; TRBD2 matches at 9 bases. The CDR3 runs to 15 residues. Germline trimming cut 8 bases from V and 7 bases from J; bases unmatched to any gene: 11. Looked up from germline, CDR1 is MDHEN and CDR2 is SYDVKM. For the CDR3, the DNA is TGTGCCAGCGGGCAAGCGGGAGGTGTGATCGGGGAGCTGTTTTTT. The encoded protein is CASGQAGGVIGELFF.

V and J are TRBV7-9 and TRBJ1-2; 11 positions agree with TRBD1. V dropped 5 bases and J dropped 6; count of bases not matched to a gene: 5. The germline CDR1 and CDR2 sequences are SEHNR and FQNEAQ (reference sequence). The CDR3 runs to 14 residues. CDR3 DNA sequence: TGTGCCAGCAGCGTCCGGGACAGGGGGAATGGCTACACCTTC. It encodes CASSVRDRGNGYTF.

Details on this clonotype: A read error is likely, as this CDR3 ends without the conserved phenylalanine or tryptophan. The rearrangement joins TRBV11-2 to TRBJ2-5, with 8 bases aligning to TRBD1. Germline-derived CDR1 and CDR2 are SGHAT and FQNNGV. The CDR3 covers 16 residues. CDR3 bases: TGTGCCAGCGGCTTCTGGACAGGGATTGGCCAAGAGACCCAGTACTCC. Residues: CASGFWTGIGQETQYS.

Points on this clonotype: One end of the junction does not line up with germline, which may come from a read error. The chain joins TRBV28 to TRBJ1-1; the D gene is possibly TRBD1 (6 bases). Per the germline V gene, CDR1 is MDHEN and CDR2 is SYDVKM. The CDR3 covers 15 residues. This CDR3 reads CASSNRARGATEASF. CDR3 DNA sequence: TGTGCCAGCAGTAACAGGGCTCGGGGGGCCACTGAAGCTTCCTTT.

Remarks on this clonotype: The junction shows a germline mismatch at one end, possibly a read error. The chain has TRBV12-3 or TRBV12-4 and TRBJ2-2; TRBD2 matches 9 bases. The CDR3 covers 18 residues. DNA of the CDR3: TGTGCCAGCAGTTTATGGACCCTACGCGGGAGGGTTACCGGGGAGCCGTTTTTC. As protein: CASSLWTLRGRVTGEPFF.

About this clonotype itself: Germline and junction disagree at one end, which may indicate a read error. The V gene is TRBV11-1, the J gene TRBJ2-7; no reliable D call. CDR3 size: 12 residues. In germline, CDR1 is SGHAT, CDR2 FQDESV (reference sequence). The DNA for the CDR3 is TGTGCCAGCAGCCATCTGACCTACAAGCAGTACTTC. It encodes CASSHLTYKQYF.

Comments on this clonotype: This sequence may be a read error, since a much larger clone differs from it by one base. This sequence joins TRBV14 and TRBJ2-1; unclear D gene. CDR3 length: 13 amino acids. Germline-derived CDR1 and CDR2 are SGHDN and FVKESK. Trimming pared 4 bases from V and 8 bases from J, leaving 12 bases between. The CDR3: CASSLNVGDEQFF. In DNA form, the CDR3 reads TGTGCCAGCAGCCTCAACGTGGGCGATGAGCAGTTCTTC.

About this clonotype itself: The junction does not match germline at one end; this may be a read error. The V and J genes are TRBV11-2 and TRBJ2-1; D is uncertain. This CDR3 contains 13 residues. The germline V gene encodes CDR1 SGHAT and CDR2 FQNNGV. The CDR3 loop is CASSFIEAAKQFF. The CDR3 DNA reads TGTGCTAGCAGCTTCATTGAGGCCGCAAAGCAGTTCTTT.

This clonotype was recorded a few times. The rearrangement uses TRBV29-1 and TRBJ1-1, with unresolved D. Looked up from germline, CDR1 is SQVTM and CDR2 is ANQGSEA. There are 10 residues in the CDR3. Trimming shortened V by 6 bases and J by 2 bases, and 4 bases separated the two germline ends. The DNA for the CDR3 is TGCAGCGTACTTAACACTGAAGCTTTCTTT. Protein: CSVLNTEAFF.

This clonotype was counted many times. V usage is TRBV6-1 and J usage is TRBJ1-3, with no clear D. V was trimmed by 3 bases and J by 0 bases, leaving 6 bases between them. The CDR3 consists of 14 residues. Germline-derived CDR1 and CDR2 are MNHNS and SASEGT. The CDR3: CASSDDYSGNTIYF. The CDR3 DNA reads as TGTGCCAGCAGTGACGATTACTCTGGAAACACCATATATTTT.

This clonotype was seen at least ten times. This chain links TRBV5-6 with TRBJ2-1; 14 nucleotides line up with TRBD2. The CDR3 contains 17 residues. Germline loops: CDR1 SGHDT, CDR2 YYEEEE. The V and J ends lost 6 bases and 3 bases, in that order; junction bases with no gene match: 8. The CDR3 spells CASTKTSGRGDYNEQFF. DNA of the CDR3: TGTGCCAGCACCAAGACTAGCGGGAGGGGAGACTACAATGAGCAGTTCTTC.

In the case of this clonotype: Its ends do not fully match the called genes, so a read error is possible. This rearrangement joins TRBV11-2 to TRBJ2-7; D unresolved. The CDR3 spans 15 residues. CDR1 is SGHAT, CDR2 FQNNGV, per germline. The CDR3 loop reads CASRLVRALTYEQYF. CDR3 bases: TGTGCTAGCAGACTCGTTCGGGCTCTAACCTACGAGCAGTACTTC.

This clonotype was recorded a few times. A much larger clone lies one base from this, so it may be a read error. In this CDR3 the conserved last residue, phenylalanine or tryptophan, is missing, so a read error is likely. The limits of the CDR3 on the DNA are not certain, so only TCRdb's listed CDR3 is given. The CDR3 reads CASSNSLNEQLL. The chain employs TRBV11-3 and TRBJ2-1. Germline V lookup: CDR1 SGHNT, CDR2 YENEEA. The CDR3 spans 12 amino acids, including both terminal residues.

The chain joins TRBV5-6 to TRBJ2-1, with D uncertain. The germline V gene encodes CDR1 SGHDT and CDR2 YYEEEE. The CDR3 consists of 13 residues. Trimming pared 0 bases from V and 7 bases from J, leaving 8 bases between. The chain's CDR3 is CASSLEAANEQFF. CDR3 bases: TGTGCCAGCAGCTTGGAGGCCGCTAATGAGCAGTTCTTC. Full variable domain (missing parts from reference TRBV5-6 and TRBJ2-1): DAGVTQSPTHLIKTRGQQVTLRCSPKSGHDTVSWYQQALGQGPQFIFQYYEEEERQRGNFPDRFSGHQFPNYSSELNVNALLLGDSALYLCASSLEAANEQFFGPGTRLTVL.